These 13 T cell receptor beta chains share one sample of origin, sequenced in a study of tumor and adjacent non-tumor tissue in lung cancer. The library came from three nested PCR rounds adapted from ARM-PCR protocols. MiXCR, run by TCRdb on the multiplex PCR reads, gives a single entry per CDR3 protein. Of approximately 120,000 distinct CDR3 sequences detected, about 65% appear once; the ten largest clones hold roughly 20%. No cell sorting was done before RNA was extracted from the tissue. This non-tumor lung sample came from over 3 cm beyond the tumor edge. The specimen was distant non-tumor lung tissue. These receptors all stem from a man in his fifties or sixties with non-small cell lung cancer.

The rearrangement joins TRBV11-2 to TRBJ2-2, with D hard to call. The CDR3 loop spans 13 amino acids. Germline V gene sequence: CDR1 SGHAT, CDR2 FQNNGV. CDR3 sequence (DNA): TGTACGAGCAGCTTAGAAGGCACCGGGGAGCTGTTTTTT. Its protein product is CTSSLEGTGELFF. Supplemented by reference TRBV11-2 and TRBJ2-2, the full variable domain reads EAGVAQSPRYKIIEKRQSVAFWCNPISGHATLYWYQQILGQGPKLLIQFQNNGVVDDSQLPKDRFSAERLKGVDSTLKIQPAKLEDSAVYLCTSSLEGTGELFFGEGSRLTVL.

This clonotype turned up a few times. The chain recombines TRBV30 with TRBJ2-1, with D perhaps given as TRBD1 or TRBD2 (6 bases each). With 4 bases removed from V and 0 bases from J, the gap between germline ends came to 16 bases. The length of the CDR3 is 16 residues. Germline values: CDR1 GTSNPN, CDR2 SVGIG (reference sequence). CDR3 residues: CAWKGGGASSYNEQFF. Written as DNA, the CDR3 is TGTGCCTGGAAGGGGGGAGGAGCCAGCTCCTACAATGAGCAGTTCTTC. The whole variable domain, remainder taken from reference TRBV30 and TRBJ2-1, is SQTIHQWPATLVQPVGSPLSLECTVEGTSNPNLYWYRQAAGRGLQLLFYSVGIGQISSEVPQNLSASRPQDRQFILSSKKLLLSDSGFYLCAWKGGGASSYNEQFFGPGTRLTVL.

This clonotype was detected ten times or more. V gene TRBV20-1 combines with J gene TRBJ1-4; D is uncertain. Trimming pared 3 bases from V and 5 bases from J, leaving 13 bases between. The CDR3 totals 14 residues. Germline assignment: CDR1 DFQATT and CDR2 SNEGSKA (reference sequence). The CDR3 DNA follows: TGCAGTGCTAGTAAGAACAGAGCAAATGAAAAACTGTTTTTT. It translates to CSASKNRANEKLFF.

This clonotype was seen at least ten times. The CDR3 reads CASSSRVSGNTGELFF. CDR3 nucleotides: TGTGCCAGCAGCAGCCGGGTGTCAGGGAACACCGGGGAGCTGTTTTTT. The J gene is TRBJ2-2, the V gene TRBV7-9; the D is unclear. CDR3 length: 16 residues. Trimming shortened V by 5 bases and J by 1 base, and 14 bases separated the two germline ends. From germline, CDR1 is SEHNR and CDR2 FQNEAQ (reference sequence).

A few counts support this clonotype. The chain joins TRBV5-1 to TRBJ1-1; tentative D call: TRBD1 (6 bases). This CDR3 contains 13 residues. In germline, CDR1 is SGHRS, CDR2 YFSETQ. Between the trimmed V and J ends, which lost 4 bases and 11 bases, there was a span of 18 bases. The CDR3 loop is CASSELADRKAFF. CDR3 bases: TGCGCCAGCAGCGAGCTGGCCGACAGGAAGGCTTTCTTT.

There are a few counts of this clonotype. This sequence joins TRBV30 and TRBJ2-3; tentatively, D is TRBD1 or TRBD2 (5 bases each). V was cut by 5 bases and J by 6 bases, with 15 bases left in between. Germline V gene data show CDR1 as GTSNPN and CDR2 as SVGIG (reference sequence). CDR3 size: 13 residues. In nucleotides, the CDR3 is TGTGCCTGGGGGGCCTCCCGCGGGGATACGCAGTATTTT. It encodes CAWGASRGDTQYF.

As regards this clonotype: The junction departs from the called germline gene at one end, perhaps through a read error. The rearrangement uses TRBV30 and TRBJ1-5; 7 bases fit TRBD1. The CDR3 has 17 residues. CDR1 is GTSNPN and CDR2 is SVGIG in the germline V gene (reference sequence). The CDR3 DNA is TGTGCCTGGAGTAAGGGAACAGGGGAATATAGCAATCAGCCCCAACATTTT. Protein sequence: CAWSKGTGEYSNQPQHF. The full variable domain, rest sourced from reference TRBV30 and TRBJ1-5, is SQTIHQWPATLVQPVGSPLSLECTVEGTSNPNLYWYRQAAGRGLQLLFYSVGIGQISSEVPQNLSASRPQDRQFILSSKKLLLSDSGFYLCAWSKGTGEYSNQPQHFGDGTRLSIL.

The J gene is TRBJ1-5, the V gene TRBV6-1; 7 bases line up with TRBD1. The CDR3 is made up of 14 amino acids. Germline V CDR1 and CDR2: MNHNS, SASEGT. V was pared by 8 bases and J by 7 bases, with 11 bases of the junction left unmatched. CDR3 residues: CASGGQGVNQPQHF. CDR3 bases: TGTGCCAGCGGTGGGCAGGGGGTAAACCAGCCCCAGCATTTT.

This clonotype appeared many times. The CDR3 here is CASSYNRYYGYTF. DNA of the CDR3: TGTGCCAGCAGTTACAACAGATACTATGGCTACACCTTC. The J gene is TRBJ1-2, the V gene TRBV6-6; D uncertain. The V end was cut by 2 bases, the J end by 3 bases, with 7 bases between. CDR3 size: 13 residues. CDR1 and CDR2 from the germline V gene are MNHNY and SVGAGI (reference sequence).

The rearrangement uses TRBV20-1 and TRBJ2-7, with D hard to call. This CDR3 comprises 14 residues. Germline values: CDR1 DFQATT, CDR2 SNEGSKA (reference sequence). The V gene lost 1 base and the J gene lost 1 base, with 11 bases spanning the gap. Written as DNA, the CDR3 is TGCAGTGCTAGAGGCAAGGGTTGGTCCTACGAGCAGTACTTC. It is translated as CSARGKGWSYEQYF.

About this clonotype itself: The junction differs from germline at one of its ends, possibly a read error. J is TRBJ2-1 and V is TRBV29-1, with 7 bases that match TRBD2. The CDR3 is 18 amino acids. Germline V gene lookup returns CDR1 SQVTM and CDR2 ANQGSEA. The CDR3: CGVGGLGFSGRAYNEQFF. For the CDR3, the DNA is TGCGGCGTTGGAGGCTTGGGCTTTAGTGGGAGGGCTTACAATGAGCAGTTCTTC.

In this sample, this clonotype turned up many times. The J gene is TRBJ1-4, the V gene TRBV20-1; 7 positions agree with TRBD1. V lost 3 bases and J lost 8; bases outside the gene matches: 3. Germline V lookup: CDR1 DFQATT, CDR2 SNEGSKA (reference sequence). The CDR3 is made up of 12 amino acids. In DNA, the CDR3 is TGCAGTGCTAGGGGGACAGACGAAAAACTGTTTTTT. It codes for CSARGTDEKLFF.

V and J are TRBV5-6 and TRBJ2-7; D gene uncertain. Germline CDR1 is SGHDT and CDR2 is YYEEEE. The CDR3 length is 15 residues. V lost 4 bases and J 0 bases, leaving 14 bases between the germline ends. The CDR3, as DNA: TGTGCCAGCAGCCTGGGGTTTAAAGGCTCCTACGAGCAGTACTTC. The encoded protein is CASSLGFKGSYEQYF. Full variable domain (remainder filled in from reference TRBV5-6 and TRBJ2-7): DAGVTQSPTHLIKTRGQQVTLRCSPKSGHDTVSWYQQALGQGPQFIFQYYEEEERQRGNFPDRFSGHQFPNYSSELNVNALLLGDSALYLCASSLGFKGSYEQYFGPGTRLTVT.